This TCR beta chain was found in a study of T-cell reconstitution after alpha-beta-depleted transplantation in children. Whole-study results and caveats: After transplant, high TCRbeta diversity at day 60 in some patients arose from surviving recipient T cells and thymic progenitors. As was reported, about two months after transplant, alpha-beta T cells came from several hundred expanded graft clones. One year after transplant, T-cell counts and diversity came mostly from newly produced T cells.

The CDR3 length is 17 residues. The germline V gene encodes CDR1 DFQATT and CDR2 SNEGSKA (reference sequence). Preparation of the TCRbeta library used unique molecular identifiers. TCRdb fed the PCR reads into MiXCR, producing one record per CDR3 protein. The table has 600,000 to 800,000 distinct CDR3 sequences, around 14% seen once. A remark on this clonotype: Its antigen is still unknown. The junction differs from germline at one of its ends, possibly a read error.

The chain combines TRBV20-1 with TRBJ2-1, with D possibly called TRBD1 or TRBD2 (5 bases each). The specimen comprised PBMCs, sampled before TCRalphabeta/CD19-depleted stem cell transplant. This receptor was obtained from a girl aged 2 to 10 with congenital amegakaryocytic thrombocytopenia, due to receive a stem cell transplant. The CDR3, as DNA: TGCTGTGCTAGAGGCGGTCCACCGAGGGGCTCCTACAATGAGCAGTTCTTC. Protein: CCARGGPPRGSYNEQFF.